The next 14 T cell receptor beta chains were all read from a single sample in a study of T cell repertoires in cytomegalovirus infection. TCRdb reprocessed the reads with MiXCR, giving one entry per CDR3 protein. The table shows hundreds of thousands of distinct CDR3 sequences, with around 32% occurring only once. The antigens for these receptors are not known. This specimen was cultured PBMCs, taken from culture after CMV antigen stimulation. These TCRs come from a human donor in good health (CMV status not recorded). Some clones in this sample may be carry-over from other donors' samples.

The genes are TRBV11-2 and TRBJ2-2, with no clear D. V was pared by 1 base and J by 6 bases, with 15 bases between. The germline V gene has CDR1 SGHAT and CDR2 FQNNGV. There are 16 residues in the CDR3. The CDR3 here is CASSLVRAGRAGELFF. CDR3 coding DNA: TGTGCCAGCAGCTTAGTAAGGGCAGGTCGGGCCGGGGAGCTGTTTTTT.

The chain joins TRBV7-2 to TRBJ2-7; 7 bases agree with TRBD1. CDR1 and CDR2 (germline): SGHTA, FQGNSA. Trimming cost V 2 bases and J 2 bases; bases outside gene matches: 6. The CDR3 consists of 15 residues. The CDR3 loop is CASSLFDRVTYEQYF. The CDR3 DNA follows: TGTGCCAGCAGCTTATTCGACAGGGTAACCTACGAGCAGTACTTC.

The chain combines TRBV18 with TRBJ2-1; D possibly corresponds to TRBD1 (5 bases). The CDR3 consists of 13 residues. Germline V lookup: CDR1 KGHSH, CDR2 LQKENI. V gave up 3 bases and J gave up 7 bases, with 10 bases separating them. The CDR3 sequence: CASSPGSGNEQFF. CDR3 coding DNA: TGTGCCAGCTCACCGGGATCAGGGAATGAGCAGTTCTTC.

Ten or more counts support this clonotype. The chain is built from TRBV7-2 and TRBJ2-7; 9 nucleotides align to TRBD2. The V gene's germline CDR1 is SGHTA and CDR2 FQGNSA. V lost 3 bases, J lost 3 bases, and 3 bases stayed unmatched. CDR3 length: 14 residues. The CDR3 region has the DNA TGTGCCAGCAGCTTTAGCGGGGGCTACTACGAGCAGTACTTC. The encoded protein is CASSFSGGYYEQYF.

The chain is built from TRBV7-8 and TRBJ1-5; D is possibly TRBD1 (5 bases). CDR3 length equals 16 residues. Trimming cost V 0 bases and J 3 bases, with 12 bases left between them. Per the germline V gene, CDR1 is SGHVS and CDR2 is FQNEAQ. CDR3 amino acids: CASSLARTPNNQPQHF. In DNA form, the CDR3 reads TGTGCCAGCAGCTTAGCCCGGACACCCAACAATCAGCCCCAGCATTTT.

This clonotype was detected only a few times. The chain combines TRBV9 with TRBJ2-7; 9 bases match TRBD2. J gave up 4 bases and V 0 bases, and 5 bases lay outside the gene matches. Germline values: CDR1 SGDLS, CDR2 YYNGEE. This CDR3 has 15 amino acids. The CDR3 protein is CASSVGSGGPYEQYF. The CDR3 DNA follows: TGTGCCAGCAGCGTAGGGAGCGGGGGGCCATACGAGCAGTACTTC.

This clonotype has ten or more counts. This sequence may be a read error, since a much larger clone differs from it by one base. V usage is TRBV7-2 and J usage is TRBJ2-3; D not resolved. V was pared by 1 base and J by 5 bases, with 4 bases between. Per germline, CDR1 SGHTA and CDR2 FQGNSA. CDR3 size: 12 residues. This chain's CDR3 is CASSLGIDTQYF. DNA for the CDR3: TGTGCCAGCAGCTTAGGCATAGATACGCAGTATTTT. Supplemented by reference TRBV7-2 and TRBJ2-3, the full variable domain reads GAGVSQSPSNKVTEKGKDVELRCDPISGHTALYWYRQSLGQGLEFLIYFQGNSAPDKSGLPSDRFSAERTGGSVSTLTIQRTQQEDSAVYLCASSLGIDTQYFGPGTRLTVL.

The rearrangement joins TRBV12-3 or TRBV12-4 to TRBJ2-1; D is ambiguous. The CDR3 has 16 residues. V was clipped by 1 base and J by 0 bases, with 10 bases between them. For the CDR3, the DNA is TGTGCCAGCAGTTTAGGCCTACCGAGCTCCTACAATGAGCAGTTCTTC. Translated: CASSLGLPSSYNEQFF.

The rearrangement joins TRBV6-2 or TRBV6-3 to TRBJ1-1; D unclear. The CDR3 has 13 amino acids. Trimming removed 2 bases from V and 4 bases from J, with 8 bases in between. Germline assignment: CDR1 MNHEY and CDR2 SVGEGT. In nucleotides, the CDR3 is TGTGCCAGCAGTTACCGGACTTTCACTGAAGCTTTCTTT. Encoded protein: CASSYRTFTEAFF.

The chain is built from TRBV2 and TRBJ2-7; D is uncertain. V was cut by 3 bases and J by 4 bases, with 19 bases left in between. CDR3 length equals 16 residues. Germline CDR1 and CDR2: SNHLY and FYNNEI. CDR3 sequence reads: CASSDPGPPAAYEQYF. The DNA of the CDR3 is TGTGCCAGCAGTGACCCTGGACCCCCGGCGGCATACGAGCAGTACTTC. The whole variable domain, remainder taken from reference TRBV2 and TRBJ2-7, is EPEVTQTPSHQVTQMGQEVILRCVPISNHLYFYWYRQILGQKVEFLVSFYNNEISEKSEIFDDQFSVERPDGSNFTLKIRSTKLEDSAMYFCASSDPGPPAAYEQYFGPGTRLTVT.

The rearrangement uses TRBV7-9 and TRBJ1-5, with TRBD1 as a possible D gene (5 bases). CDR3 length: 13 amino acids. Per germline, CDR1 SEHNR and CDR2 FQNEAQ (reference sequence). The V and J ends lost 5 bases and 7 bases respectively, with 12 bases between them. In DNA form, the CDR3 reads TGTGCCAGCAGCCCAGGGTTCCGACAGCCCCAGCATTTT. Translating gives CASSPGFRQPQHF.

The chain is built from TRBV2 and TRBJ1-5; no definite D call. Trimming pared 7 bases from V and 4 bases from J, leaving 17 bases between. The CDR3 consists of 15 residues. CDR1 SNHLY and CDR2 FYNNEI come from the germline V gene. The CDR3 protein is CASTLNGQTNQPQHF. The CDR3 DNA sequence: TGTGCCAGCACCCTGAACGGGCAGACAAATCAGCCCCAGCATTTT.

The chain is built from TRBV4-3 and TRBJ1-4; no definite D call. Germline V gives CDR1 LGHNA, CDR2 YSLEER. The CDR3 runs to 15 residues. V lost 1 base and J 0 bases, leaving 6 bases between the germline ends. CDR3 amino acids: CASSQGRTTNEKLFF. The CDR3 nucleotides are TGCGCCAGCAGCCAAGGGCGTACAACTAATGAAAAACTGTTTTTT.

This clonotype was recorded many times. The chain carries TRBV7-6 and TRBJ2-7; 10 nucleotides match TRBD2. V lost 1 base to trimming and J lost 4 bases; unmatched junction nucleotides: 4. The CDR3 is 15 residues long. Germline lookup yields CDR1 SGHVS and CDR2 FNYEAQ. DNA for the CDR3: TGTGCCAGCAGCTTAGATGCTAGCGGGGGATACGAGCAGTACTTC. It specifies CASSLDASGGYEQYF.